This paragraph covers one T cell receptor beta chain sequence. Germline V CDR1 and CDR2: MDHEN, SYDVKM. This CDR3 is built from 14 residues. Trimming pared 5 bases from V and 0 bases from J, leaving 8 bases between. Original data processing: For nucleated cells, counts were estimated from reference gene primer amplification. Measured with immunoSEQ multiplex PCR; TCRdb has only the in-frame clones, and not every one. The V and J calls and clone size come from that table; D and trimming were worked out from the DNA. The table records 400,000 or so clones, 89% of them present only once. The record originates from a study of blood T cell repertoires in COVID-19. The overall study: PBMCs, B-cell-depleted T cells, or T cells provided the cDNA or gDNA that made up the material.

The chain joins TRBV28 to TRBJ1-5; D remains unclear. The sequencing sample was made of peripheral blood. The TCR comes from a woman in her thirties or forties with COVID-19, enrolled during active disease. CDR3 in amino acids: CASSASNSNQPQHF. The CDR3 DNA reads TGTGCCAGCAGTGCTTCTAATAGCAATCAGCCCCAGCATTTT.